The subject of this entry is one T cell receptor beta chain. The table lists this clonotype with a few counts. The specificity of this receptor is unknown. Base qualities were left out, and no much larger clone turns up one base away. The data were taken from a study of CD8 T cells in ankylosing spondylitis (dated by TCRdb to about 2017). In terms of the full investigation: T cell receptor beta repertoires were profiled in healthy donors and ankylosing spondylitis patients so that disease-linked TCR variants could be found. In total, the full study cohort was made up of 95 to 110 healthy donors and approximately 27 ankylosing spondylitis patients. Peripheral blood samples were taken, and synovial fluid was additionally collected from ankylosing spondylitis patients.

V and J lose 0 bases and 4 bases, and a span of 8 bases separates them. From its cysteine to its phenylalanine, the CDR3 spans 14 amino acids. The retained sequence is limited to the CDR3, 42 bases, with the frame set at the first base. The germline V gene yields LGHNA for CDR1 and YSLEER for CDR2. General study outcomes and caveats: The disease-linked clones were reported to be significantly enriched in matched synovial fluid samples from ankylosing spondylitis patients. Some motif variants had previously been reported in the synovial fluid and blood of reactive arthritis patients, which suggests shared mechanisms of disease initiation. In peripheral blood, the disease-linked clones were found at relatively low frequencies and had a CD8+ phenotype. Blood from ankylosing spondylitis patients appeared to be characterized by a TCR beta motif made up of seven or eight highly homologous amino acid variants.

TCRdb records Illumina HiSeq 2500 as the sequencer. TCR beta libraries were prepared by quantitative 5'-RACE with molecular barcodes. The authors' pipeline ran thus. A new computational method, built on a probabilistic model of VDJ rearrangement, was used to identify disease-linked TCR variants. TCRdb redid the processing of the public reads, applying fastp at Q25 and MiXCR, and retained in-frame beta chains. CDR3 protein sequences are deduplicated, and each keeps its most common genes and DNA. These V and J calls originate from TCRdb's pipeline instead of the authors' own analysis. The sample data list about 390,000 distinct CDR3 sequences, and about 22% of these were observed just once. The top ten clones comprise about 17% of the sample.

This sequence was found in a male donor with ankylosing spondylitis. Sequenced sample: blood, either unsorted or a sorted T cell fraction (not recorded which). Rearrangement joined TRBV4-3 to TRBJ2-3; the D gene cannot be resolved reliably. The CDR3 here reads CASSQDYGADTQYF. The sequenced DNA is TGCGCCAGCAGCCAAGATTATGGGGCAGATACGCAGTATTTT.